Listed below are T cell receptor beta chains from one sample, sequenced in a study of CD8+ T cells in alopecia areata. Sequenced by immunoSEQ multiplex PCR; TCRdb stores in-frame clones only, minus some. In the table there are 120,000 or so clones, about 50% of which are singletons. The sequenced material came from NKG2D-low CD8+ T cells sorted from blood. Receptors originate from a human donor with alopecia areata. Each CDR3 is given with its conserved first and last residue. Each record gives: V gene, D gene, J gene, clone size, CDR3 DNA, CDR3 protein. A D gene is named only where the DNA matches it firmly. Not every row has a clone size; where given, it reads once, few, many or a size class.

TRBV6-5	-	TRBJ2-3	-	TGTGCCAGCAGTTACGACGAGACGCAGTATTTT	CASSYDETQYF
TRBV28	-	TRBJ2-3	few	TGTGCCAGCAGCGGAGCAGATACGCAGTATTTT	CASSGADTQYF
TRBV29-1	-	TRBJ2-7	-	TGCAGCGTTGAGGCCAGGCCCTACGAGCAGTACTTC	CSVEARPYEQYF
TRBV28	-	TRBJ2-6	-	TGTGCCACCCACAGCCTCTCTGGGGCCAACGTCCTGACTTTC	CATHSLSGANVLTF
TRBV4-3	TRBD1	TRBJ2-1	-	TGCGCCAGCAGCCCAACTGAAAACGGACAGGGGTCCTACAATGAGCAGTTCTTC	CASSPTENGQGSYNEQFF
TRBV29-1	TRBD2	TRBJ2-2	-	TGCAGCGTTGAAGGGCTGAGCGGGATGAGCACCGGGGAGCTGTTTTTT	CSVEGLSGMSTGELFF
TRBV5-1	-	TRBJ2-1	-	TGCGCCAGCAGCTTGGAGGCGAAGAGCTCCTACAATGAGCAGTTCTTC	CASSLEAKSSYNEQFF
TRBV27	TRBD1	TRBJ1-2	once	TGTGCCAGCAGTTGGGACAGCAGTTCGTACTATGGCTACACCTTC	CASSWDSSSYYGYTF
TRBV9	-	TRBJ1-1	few	TGTGCCAGCAGCCATTTAAGTCACACTGAAGCTTTCTTT	CASSHLSHTEAFF
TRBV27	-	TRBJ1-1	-	TGTGCCAGCAGTTTCGGGCCTTACGGCATGAACACTGAAGCTTTCTTT	CASSFGPYGMNTEAFF
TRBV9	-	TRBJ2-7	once	TGTGCCAGCAGCGCCCCCGGCCGCTCCTACGAGCAGTACTTC	CASSAPGRSYEQYF
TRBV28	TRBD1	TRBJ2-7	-	TGTGCCAGCAACCCAAGACAGGGGAAACTCTACGAGCAGTACTTC	CASNPRQGKLYEQYF
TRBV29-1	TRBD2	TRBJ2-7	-	TGCAGCGTTTTGGGCGGGGGCTACGAGCAGTACTTC	CSVLGGGYEQYF
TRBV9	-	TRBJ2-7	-	TGTGCCAGCAGCGCAGACTTAGCAGGGGTGGACGAGCAGTACTTC	CASSADLAGVDEQYF
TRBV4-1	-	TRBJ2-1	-	TGCGCCAGCAGCCAAGTTATGAGCTCCTACAATGAGCAGTTCTTC	CASSQVMSSYNEQFF
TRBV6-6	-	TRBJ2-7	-	TGTGCCAGCAGTCTCCACCCATACGAGCAGTACTTC	CASSLHPYEQYF
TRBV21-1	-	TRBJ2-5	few	TGTGCCAGCAGCAACGACCGTTATACAGGGAGAAAAGAGACCCAGTACTTC	CASSNDRYTGRKETQYF
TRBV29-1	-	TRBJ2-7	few	TGCAGCGTTGAATCGGTAGGGCATGATGATTACGAGCAGTACTTC	CSVESVGHDDYEQYF
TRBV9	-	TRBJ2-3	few	TGTGCCAGCAGCGGATCCGATACGCAGTATTTT	CASSGSDTQYF
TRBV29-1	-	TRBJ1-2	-	TGCAGCGTTGAACAGGGCCCCCCCTTTAACTATGGCTACACCTTC	CSVEQGPPFNYGYTF
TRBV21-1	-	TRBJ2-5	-	TGTGCCAGCAGCAACATGGCAGAGACCCAGTACTTC	CASSNMAETQYF
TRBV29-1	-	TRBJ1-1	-	TGCAGCGTTGAGGTAACTGAAGCTTTCTTT	CSVEVTEAFF
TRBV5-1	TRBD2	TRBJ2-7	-	TGCGCCAGCAGCTTCCTAGCGGGGTCCTACGAGCAGTACTTC	CASSFLAGSYEQYF
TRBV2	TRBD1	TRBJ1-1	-	TGTGCCACCCAGGCAGGGGGGGGTTCTGAAGCTTTCTTT	CATQAGGGSEAFF
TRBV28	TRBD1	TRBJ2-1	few	TGTGCCACCAATGCGAGAGGGACAGCGCAGTTCTTC	CATNARGTAQFF
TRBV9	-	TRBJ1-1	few	TGTGCCAGCAGCGTAGTCAGCCGGGCCACTGAAGCTTTCTTT	CASSVVSRATEAFF
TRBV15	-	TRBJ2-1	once	TGTGCCACCAGTAGTGAGAGCTCCTACAATGAGCAGTTCTTC	CATSSESSYNEQFF
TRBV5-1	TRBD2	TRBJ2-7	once	TGCGCCAGCAGCTTCGGACTAGCTGGTTTCGAGCAGTACTTC	CASSFGLAGFEQYF
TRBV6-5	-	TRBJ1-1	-	TGTGCCAGCAGTCAAGGTGCCGGGACTGAAGCTTTCTTT	CASSQGAGTEAFF
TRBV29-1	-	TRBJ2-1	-	TGCAGCGTTGAGGAGGGGAACTCCTACAATGAGCAGTTCTTC	CSVEEGNSYNEQFF
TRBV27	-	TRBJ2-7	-	TGTGCCAGCAGTTTAGGAGTCAGCCCCTACGAGCAGTACTTC	CASSLGVSPYEQYF
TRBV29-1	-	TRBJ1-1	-	TGCAGCGTTGAAGAGACTGAAGCTTTCTTT	CSVEETEAFF
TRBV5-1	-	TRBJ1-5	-	TGCGCCAGCAGCTTGGACGTGGATGGTCAGCCCCAGCATTTT	CASSLDVDGQPQHF
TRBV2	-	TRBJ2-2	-	TGTGCCAGCATGTCCGGGACATCGAACACCGGGGAGCTGTTTTTT	CASMSGTSNTGELFF
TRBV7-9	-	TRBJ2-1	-	TGTGCCAGCACCCCTAGGAGCCAAGGGAATGAGCAGTTCTTC	CASTPRSQGNEQFF
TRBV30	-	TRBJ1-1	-	TGTGCCTGGAGTGTGCAGGGGAACATGAACACTGAAGCTTTCTTT	CAWSVQGNMNTEAFF
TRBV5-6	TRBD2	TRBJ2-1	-	TGTGCCAGCAGCCTGGAGGTGTTGAGACTAGCTCTCAATGAGCAGTTCTTC	CASSLEVLRLALNEQFF
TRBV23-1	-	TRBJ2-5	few	TGCGCCAGCAGCCTTGCGCCGGATCAAGAGACCCAGTACTTC	CASSLAPDQETQYF
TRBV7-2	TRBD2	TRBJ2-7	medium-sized	TGTGCCAGCAGCTCCCAAAGGGGACTAGCGGGCTACGAGCAGTACTTC	CASSSQRGLAGYEQYF